Below, 6 T cell receptor beta chains from the same sample are listed, as sequenced in a study of human T cells and chemical hapten exposure. TCRdb reprocessed the RACE reads via MiXCR and lists one record per CDR3 protein. The data show some 31,000 distinct CDR3 sequences, with 4.5% to 5.5% seen just once and roughly 13% held by the top ten. Regarding time point: healthy volunteer bleed at 6 weeks. Researchers extracted total RNA from unfractionated whole blood. Sequenced sample: whole blood. The receptors come from a human donor in good health. Some clones in this sample may be carry-over from other donors' samples.

This clonotype has ten or more counts. The V gene is TRBV5-1, the J gene TRBJ1-1; perhaps TRBD1 as D (5 bases). The germline CDR1 and CDR2 sequences are SGHRS and YFSETQ. The germline V and J ends were trimmed by 5 bases and 3 bases, with 14 bases remaining between them. This CDR3 is 14 amino acids long. The CDR3 here is CASSYSGTDTEAFF. DNA for the CDR3: TGCGCCAGCAGTTATTCCGGGACTGACACTGAAGCTTTCTTT.

This clonotype came up a few times. The genes are TRBV12-3 or TRBV12-4 and TRBJ1-2, with a weak D call TRBD1 (5 bases). This CDR3 has 13 amino acids. V was pared by 7 bases and J by 6 bases, with 15 bases between. In nucleotides, the CDR3 is TGTGCCAGCACTTTGAGGGGTAAAGATGGCTACACCTTC. Translation: CASTLRGKDGYTF.

This clonotype was detected only a few times. The CDR3 nucleotides read TGTGCCAGCAGTGAAGCCGTGATGAGGGGCAGTGGTGAAAAACTGTTTTTT. It translates to CASSEAVMRGSGEKLFF. V is TRBV6-1 and J is TRBJ1-4; a possible D gene is TRBD1 (5 bases). There are 17 residues in the CDR3. V shed 0 bases and J shed 7 bases, with 18 bases lying between them. Germline loops: CDR1 MNHNS, CDR2 SASEGT.

The J gene is TRBJ1-1, the V gene TRBV29-1; D gene uncertain. V dropped 4 bases and J dropped 2 bases, with 8 bases sitting between them. This CDR3 comprises 12 residues. Per the germline V gene, CDR1 is SQVTM and CDR2 is ANQGSEA. In nucleotides, the CDR3 is TGCAGCGTTGGCGGCTACAACACTGAAGCTTTCTTT. Its translation: CSVGGYNTEAFF.

This clonotype was seen at least ten times. The V gene is TRBV5-1, the J gene TRBJ1-1; D perhaps matches TRBD1 (5 bases). Germline V lookup: CDR1 SGHRS, CDR2 YFSETQ. V was pared by 1 base and J by 1 base, with 8 bases between. This CDR3 is 14 amino acids long. In DNA form, the CDR3 reads TGCGCCAGCAGCTTGCGGCAGGGGAACACTGAAGCTTTCTTT. This encodes CASSLRQGNTEAFF.

By share of the sample, this clonotype is medium-sized. The gene calls are TRBV27 and TRBJ2-1; D is ambiguous. The V gene's germline CDR1 is MNHEY and CDR2 SMNVEV (reference sequence). Trimming cost V 0 bases and J 4 bases, with 4 bases left between them. This CDR3 is 13 amino acids long. The CDR3 bases are TGTGCCAGCAGTTTATCCAGGTACAATGAGCAGTTCTTC. It codes for CASSLSRYNEQFF.